This T cell receptor (beta chain) was recovered during a study of patients and donors after allogeneic stem cell transplantation (TCRdb year 2020). Library preparation was by RT-PCR. The sample was run on a NextSeq 550. TCRdb took the public reads, trimmed them with fastp at Q25, ran MiXCR for clone calling and kept in-frame beta chains. Records with the same CDR3 protein are collapsed into one entry carrying the most frequent genes and DNA. The sample data list roughly 960,000 distinct CDR3 sequences, and roughly 18% of these were observed just once. 6% of the sample is taken by the ten largest. For this clonotype: Its antigen is not yet known. It has no much larger one-base neighbor in the sample; base qualities were not kept.

From the cysteine through the phenylalanine, the CDR3 covers 14 amino acids. The kept DNA is CDR3 alone, 42 bases in frame from the first base. The germline ends are 17 bases apart after V is trimmed by 7 bases and J by 7 bases. Sequences MNHEY (CDR1) and SMNVEV (CDR2) are obtained from the germline V gene (reference sequence). The sequence joins TRBV27 to TRBJ2-1; TRBD2 is a weak D gene call, 7 bases matching. The sequence was obtained from a human donor who was either an allogeneic HSCT recipient or a stem cell or donor lymphocyte infusion donor (not recorded which). It is not recorded whose cells these are; they may come from a transplant donor. What was sequenced was blood, either unsorted or a sorted T cell fraction (not recorded which). Here the CDR3 is given as CASTWGGAWNEQFF. The DNA reads as follows: TGTGCCAGCACCTGGGGGGGGGCCTGGAATGAGCAGTTCTTC.